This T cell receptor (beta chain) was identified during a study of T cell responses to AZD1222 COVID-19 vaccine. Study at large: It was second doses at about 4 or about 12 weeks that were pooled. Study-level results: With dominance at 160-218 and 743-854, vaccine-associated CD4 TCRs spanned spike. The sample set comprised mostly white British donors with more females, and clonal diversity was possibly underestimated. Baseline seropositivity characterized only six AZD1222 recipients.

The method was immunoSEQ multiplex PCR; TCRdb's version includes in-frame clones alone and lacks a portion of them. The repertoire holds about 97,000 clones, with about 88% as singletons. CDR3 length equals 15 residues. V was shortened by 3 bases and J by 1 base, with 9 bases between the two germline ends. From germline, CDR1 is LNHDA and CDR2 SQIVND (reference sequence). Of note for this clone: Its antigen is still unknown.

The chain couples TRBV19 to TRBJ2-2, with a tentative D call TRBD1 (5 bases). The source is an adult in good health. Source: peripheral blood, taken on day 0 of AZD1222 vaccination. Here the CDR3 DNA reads TGTGCCAGTAGTATGTGGCAGGGGAACACCGGGGAGCTGTTTTTT. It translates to CASSMWQGNTGELFF.